The clone carrying this TCR beta chain has just a few counts. The antigen is not known. TCRdb keeps only in-frame clones here, not all; method: immunoSEQ multiplex PCR. The sample includes about 4,000 clones, 82% seen only once; the top ten take about 86%. V lost 0 bases and J lost 5; bases outside the gene matches: 3. CDR3 length: 15 amino acids. The germline gives CDR1 ENHRY, CDR2 SYGVKD. The data originate from a study of STAT3 mutations in large granular lymphocyte leukemia. General study findings and limits: In T-cell large granular lymphocyte leukemia, about half of patients showed multiple immunodominant subclonotypes. After therapy, about 35% of the 18 patients switched clonotypes, all new clones STAT3 wild type.

The TCR sequence derives from a boy between 10 and 17 years old with T-cell large granular lymphocyte leukemia. Some clones in this sample may be carry-over from other donors' samples. V usage is TRBV10-3 and J usage is TRBJ1-5; 8 nucleotides line up with TRBD1. The specimen sequenced was peripheral blood mononuclear cells. CDR3 DNA sequence: TGTGCCATCAGTGAGTCGTTGACAGGGGATCAGCCCCAGCATTTT. Amino acids: CAISESLTGDQPQHF.